The entry that follows covers one T cell receptor (beta chain) sequence. What it binds is not known. The data stem from a study of cytomegalovirus exposure and HLA in healthy donors. Findings of the study overall: The authors listed over 150 TCR beta chains as cytomegalovirus-associated.

Germline CDR1 reads SGHVS; CDR2 reads FQNEAQ. V dropped 1 base and J dropped 0 bases, with 18 bases sitting between them. The CDR3 extends over 18 amino acids. It was the approximately 110-subject validation cohort, separate from the approximately 690-subject first cohort, to which the donors belonged. The protocol was immunoSEQ multiplex PCR, while the TCRdb copy is restricted to in-frame clones and leaves out a portion. Of around 200,000 clones in the sample, almost 90% were seen once. Material for sequencing was PBMCs. The genes are TRBV7-8 and TRBJ1-2; tentatively, D is TRBD1 (6 bases). The receptor was derived from a woman between 18 and 29 years old in good health and CMV-seronegative. The chain's CDR3 is CASSLVRTASNPNYGYTF. The CDR3, as DNA: TGTGCCAGCAGCTTAGTACGGACAGCTAGCAACCCTAACTATGGCTACACCTTC.